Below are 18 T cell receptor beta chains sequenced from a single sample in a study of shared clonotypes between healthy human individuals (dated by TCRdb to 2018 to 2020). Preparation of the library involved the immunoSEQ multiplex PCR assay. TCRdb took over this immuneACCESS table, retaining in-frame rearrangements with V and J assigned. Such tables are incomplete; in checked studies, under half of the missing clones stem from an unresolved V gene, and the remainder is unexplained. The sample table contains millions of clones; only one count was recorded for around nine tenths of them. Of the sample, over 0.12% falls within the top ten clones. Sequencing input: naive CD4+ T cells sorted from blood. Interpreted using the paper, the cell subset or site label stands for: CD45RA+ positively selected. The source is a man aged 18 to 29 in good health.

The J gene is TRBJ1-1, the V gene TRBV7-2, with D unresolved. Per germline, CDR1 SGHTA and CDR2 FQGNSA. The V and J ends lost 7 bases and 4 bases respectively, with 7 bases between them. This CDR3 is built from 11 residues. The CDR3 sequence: CASTGGTEAFF. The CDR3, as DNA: TGTGCCAGCACCGGAGGCACTGAAGCTTTCTTT.

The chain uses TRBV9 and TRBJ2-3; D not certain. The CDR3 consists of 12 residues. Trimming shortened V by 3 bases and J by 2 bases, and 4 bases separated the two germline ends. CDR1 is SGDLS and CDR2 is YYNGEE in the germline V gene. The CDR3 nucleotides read TGTGCCAGCAGCGCGCACACAGATACGCAGTATTTT. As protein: CASSAHTDTQYF.

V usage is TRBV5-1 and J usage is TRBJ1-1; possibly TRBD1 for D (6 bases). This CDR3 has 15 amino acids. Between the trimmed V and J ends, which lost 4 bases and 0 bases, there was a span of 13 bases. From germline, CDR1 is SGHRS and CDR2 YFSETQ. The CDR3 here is CASSAGQFMNTEAFF. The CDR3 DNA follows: TGCGCCAGCAGCGCAGGACAGTTCATGAACACTGAAGCTTTCTTT.

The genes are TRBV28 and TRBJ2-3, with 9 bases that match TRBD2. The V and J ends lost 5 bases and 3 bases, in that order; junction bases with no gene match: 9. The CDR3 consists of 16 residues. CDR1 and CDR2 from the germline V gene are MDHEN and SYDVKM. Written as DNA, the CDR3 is TGTGCCAGCAGTGGGATAGCGGGAGTGATTACAGATACGCAGTATTTT. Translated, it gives CASSGIAGVITDTQYF.

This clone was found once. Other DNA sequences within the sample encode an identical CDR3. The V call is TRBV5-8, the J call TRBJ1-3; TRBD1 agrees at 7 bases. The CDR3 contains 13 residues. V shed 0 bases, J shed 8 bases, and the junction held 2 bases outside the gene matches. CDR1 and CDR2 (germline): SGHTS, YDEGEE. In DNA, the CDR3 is TGTGCCAGCAGCTTGGGCCAGGGGGACACCATATATTTT. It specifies CASSLGQGDTIYF.

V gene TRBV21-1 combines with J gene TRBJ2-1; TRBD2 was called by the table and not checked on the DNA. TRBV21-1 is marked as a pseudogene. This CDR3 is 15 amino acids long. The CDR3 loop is CASNEGRGGRNEQFF. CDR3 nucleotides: TGTGCCAGCAACGAAGGGCGGGGGGGCCGCAATGAGCAGTTCTTC.

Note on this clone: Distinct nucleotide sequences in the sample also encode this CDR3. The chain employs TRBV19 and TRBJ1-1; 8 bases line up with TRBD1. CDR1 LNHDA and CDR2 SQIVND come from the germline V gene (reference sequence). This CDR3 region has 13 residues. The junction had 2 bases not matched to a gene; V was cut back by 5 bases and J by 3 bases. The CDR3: CASSSTGDTEAFF. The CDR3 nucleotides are TGTGCCAGTAGTTCGACAGGGGACACTGAAGCTTTCTTT.

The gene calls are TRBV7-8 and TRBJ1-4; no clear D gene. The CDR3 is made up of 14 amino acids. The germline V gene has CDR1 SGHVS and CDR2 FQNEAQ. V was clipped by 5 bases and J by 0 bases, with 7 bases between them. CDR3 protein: CASSPEATNEKLFF. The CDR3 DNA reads TGTGCCAGCAGCCCGGAAGCAACTAATGAAAAACTGTTTTTT.

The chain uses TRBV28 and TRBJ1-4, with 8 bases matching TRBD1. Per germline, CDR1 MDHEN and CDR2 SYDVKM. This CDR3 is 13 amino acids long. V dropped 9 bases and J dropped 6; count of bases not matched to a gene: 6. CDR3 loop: CASRGTGDEKLFF. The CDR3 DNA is TGTGCCAGTCGTGGGACAGGAGATGAAAAACTGTTTTTT.

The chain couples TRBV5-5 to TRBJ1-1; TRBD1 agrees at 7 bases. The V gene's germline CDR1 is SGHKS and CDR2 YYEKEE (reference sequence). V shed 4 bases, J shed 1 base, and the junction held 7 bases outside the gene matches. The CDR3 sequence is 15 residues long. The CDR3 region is CASSRLQGWNTEAFF. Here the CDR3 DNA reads TGTGCCAGCAGCCGGTTACAGGGGTGGAACACTGAAGCTTTCTTT.

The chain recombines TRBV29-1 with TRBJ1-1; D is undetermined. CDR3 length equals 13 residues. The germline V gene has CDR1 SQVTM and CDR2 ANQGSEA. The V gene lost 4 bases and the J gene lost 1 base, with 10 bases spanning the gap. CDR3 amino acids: CSVAEERNTEAFF. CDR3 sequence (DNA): TGCAGCGTTGCCGAGGAGCGGAACACTGAAGCTTTCTTT.

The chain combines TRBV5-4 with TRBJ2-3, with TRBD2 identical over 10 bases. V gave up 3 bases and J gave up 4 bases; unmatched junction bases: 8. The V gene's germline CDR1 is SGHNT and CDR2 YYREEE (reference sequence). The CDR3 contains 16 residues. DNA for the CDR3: TGTGCCAGCAGCTGGGCCACTAGCGGGATCTCAGATACGCAGTATTTT. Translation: CASSWATSGISDTQYF. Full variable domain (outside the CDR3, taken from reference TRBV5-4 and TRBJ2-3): ETGVTQSPTHLIKTRGQQVTLRCSSQSGHNTVSWYQQALGQGPQFIFQYYREEENGRGNFPPRFSGLQFPNYSSELNVNALELDDSALYLCASSWATSGISDTQYFGPGTRLTVL.

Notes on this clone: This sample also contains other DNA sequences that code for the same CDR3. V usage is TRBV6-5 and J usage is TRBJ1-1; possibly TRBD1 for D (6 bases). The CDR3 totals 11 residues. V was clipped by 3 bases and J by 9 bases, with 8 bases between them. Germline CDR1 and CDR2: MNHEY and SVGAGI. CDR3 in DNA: TGTGCCAGCAGTTATCAGGGGAAAGCTTTCTTT. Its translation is CASSYQGKAFF.

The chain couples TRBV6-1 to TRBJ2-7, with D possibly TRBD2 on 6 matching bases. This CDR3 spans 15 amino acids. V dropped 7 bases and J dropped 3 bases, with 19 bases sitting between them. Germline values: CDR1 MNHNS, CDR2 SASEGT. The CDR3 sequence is CASKEGLEKFYEQYF. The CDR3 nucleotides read TGTGCCAGCAAGGAGGGGCTAGAGAAGTTCTACGAGCAGTACTTC.

CDR3 in DNA: TGTGCCAGCAGTTCGGACTGGAGCTCTGGGGCCAACGTCCTGACTTTC. Translated, it gives CASSSDWSSGANVLTF. The genes are TRBV2 and TRBJ2-6, with a tentative D call TRBD2 (5 bases). Germline CDR1 is SNHLY and CDR2 is FYNNEI. V lost 5 bases and J lost 0, with 11 bases in between. CDR3 length: 16 amino acids.

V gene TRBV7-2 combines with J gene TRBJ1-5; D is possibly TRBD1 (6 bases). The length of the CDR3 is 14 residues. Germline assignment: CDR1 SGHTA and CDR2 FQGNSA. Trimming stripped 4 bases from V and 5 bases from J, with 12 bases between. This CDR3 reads CASSSGQLDQPQHF. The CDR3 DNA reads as TGTGCCAGCAGCTCCGGACAGCTGGATCAGCCCCAGCATTTT.

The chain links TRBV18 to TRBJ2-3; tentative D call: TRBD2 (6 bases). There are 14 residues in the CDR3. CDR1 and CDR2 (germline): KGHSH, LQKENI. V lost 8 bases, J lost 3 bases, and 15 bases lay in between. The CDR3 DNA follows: TGTGCCAGCCGGGACTTAAGTCAAACAGATACGCAGTATTTT. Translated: CASRDLSQTDTQYF.

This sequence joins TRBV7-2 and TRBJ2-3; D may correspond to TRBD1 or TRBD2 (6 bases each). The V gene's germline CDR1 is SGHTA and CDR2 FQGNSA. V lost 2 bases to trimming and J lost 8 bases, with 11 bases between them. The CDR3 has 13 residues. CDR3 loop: CASSLRGAGTQYF. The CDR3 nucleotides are TGTGCCAGCAGCTTAAGGGGGGCAGGTACGCAGTATTTT.